This T cell receptor (beta chain) appears in the sequencing data of a study of regulatory T cells in long-lasting Graves disease. Findings of the study overall: Segments TRBV28, TRBJ1-2 and TRBJ2-5 showed preferential usage in persistent disease. Samples came from peripheral blood alone, without thyroid tissue. Persistent Graves' cases showed lower TCR diversity than newly diagnosed cases.

The CDR3 extends over 16 amino acids. The germline CDR1 and CDR2 sequences are SGHAT and FQNNGV. The ends lost 1 base at V and 11 bases at J; junction bases unmatched: 9. Time point in this sample: newly diagnosed GD, antithyroid drugs for less than 3 months. The authors made the TCR library using RNA they extracted from PBMCs. Combining iRepertoire HTBI primers with Arm-PCR of CDR3 regions, the authors built TCR beta libraries. Using its own MiXCR run on the multiplex PCR reads, TCRdb lists one record per CDR3 protein. The repertoire consists of under 300,000 distinct CDR3 sequences, with under 20% occurring once and the leading ten covering 14%. This clonotype occurred many times. The antigen remains unidentified. The same sample was also studied in work on T cells in Graves' hyperthyroidism and ophthalmopathy.

V gene TRBV11-2 combines with J gene TRBJ1-6, with TRBD1 matching 9 bases. The TCR comes from a woman aged 25 to 39 with Graves disease. The sequenced sample was peripheral blood mononuclear cells (PBMCs), obtained at new diagnosis, from a patient treated with antithyroid drugs. CDR3 region: CASSLAGTGLATPLHF. The DNA for the CDR3 is TGTGCCAGCAGCTTAGCCGGGACAGGGCTAGCTACACCCCTCCACTTT. Based on the CDR3 plus reference TRBV11-2 and TRBJ1-6, the full variable domain is EAGVAQSPRYKIIEKRQSVAFWCNPISGHATLYWYQQILGQGPKLLIQFQNNGVVDDSQLPKDRFSAERLKGVDSTLKIQPAKLEDSAVYLCASSLAGTGLATPLHFGNGTRLTVT.